This entry concerns a single T cell receptor (beta chain). This entry is derived from a study of blood T cell repertoires in COVID-19. Study at large: The United States, Italy and Spain provided the acute and convalescent COVID-19 samples.

Clones were sequenced by immunoSEQ multiplex PCR, and TCRdb holds only the in-frame ones, with some missing. The sample lists approximately 230,000 clones; around nine tenths were seen once. Germline CDR1 reads SQVTM; CDR2 reads ANQGSEA. The CDR3 is 11 amino acids. Trimming took off 4 bases at V and 1 base at J, with 4 bases between the two ends. The receptor comes from a woman in her late teens or twenties who had recovered from COVID-19. The source material was PBMCs or T cells enriched from blood (not recorded which). V usage is TRBV29-1 and J usage is TRBJ2-5; the D is unclear. The CDR3 here is CSVGPQETQYF. The CDR3 region has the DNA TGCAGCGTTGGGCCCCAAGAGACCCAGTACTTC.